The 24 T cell receptor beta chains reported below all come from one sample, sequenced in a study of cytotoxic CD8 clonotypes in ibrutinib-treated CLL. Clones were sequenced by immunoSEQ multiplex PCR, and TCRdb holds only the in-frame ones, with some missing. Of almost 250,000 clones listed, about three quarters were seen once; the top ten hold 15%. Sequenced here: PBMCs, sampled after 24 months of ibrutinib treatment. The source of these receptors is a human donor with chronic lymphocytic leukemia.

V and J are TRBV27 and TRBJ1-4, with D possibly TRBD1 on 6 matching bases. From germline, CDR1 is MNHEY and CDR2 SMNVEV (reference sequence). The CDR3 is 13 amino acids. V was cut by 10 bases and J by 8 bases, with 17 bases left in between. DNA of the CDR3: TGTGCCACCGGGAAGGGGGGTCGGGAAAAACTGTTTTTT. It is translated as CATGKGGREKLFF.

Details on this clone: An end of the junction differs from the germline gene, which may be a read error. This chain uses TRBV7-7 with TRBJ2-2; possible D gene TRBD1, 6 bases. The CDR3 contains 14 residues. Germline V gene lookup returns CDR1 SSHAT and CDR2 FNYEAQ (reference sequence). CDR3 coding DNA: TGTGCTAGCACCACGACAGGGAACACCGGGGAGCTGTTTTTT. It specifies CASTTTGNTGELFF.

This clone was picked up a small number of times. The rearrangement links TRBV19 to TRBJ2-3, with D possibly being TRBD2 (6 bases). Germline V gives CDR1 LNHDA, CDR2 SQIVND (reference sequence). This CDR3 spans 14 amino acids. V dropped 5 bases and J dropped 2 bases, with 11 bases sitting between them. Written as DNA, the CDR3 is TGTGCCAGTAGTTCCCGGACTAACACAGATACGCAGTATTTT. Encoded protein: CASSSRTNTDTQYF.

This chain links TRBV19 with TRBJ2-1; TRBD2 agrees at 11 bases. Germline CDR1 LNHDA, CDR2 SQIVND (reference sequence). The CDR3 runs to 16 residues. J lost 2 bases, V lost 7 bases, and 7 bases had no gene match. CDR3 sequence (DNA): TGTGCCAGTAACTTTGGGACTAGCGGCACCTACAATGAGCAGTTCTTC. Translated, it gives CASNFGTSGTYNEQFF.

This sequence joins TRBV5-1 and TRBJ2-1; TRBD2 aligns across 7 bases. The J segment lost 2 bases and the V segment lost 0 bases, leaving 2 bases of the junction unmatched. CDR1 is SGHRS and CDR2 is YFSETQ in the germline V gene. CDR3 length: 15 residues. The CDR3 nucleotides read TGCGCCAGCAGCTTGGTCCTAGCGGCCTACAATGAGCAGTTCTTC. This encodes CASSLVLAAYNEQFF.

The CDR3 sequence is CAWSVQYLQGGAGNTIYF. CDR3 DNA sequence: TGTGCCTGGAGTGTACAATACCTCCAGGGTGGGGCTGGAAACACCATATATTTT. V is TRBV30 and J is TRBJ1-3, with D perhaps TRBD1 (5 bases). The CDR3 length is 18 residues. V was cut by 0 bases and J by 2 bases, with 20 bases left in between. CDR1 is GTSNPN and CDR2 is SVGIG in the germline V gene (reference sequence).

This clone was counted a single time. The V call is TRBV15, the J call TRBJ2-1, with 9 bases lining up with TRBD1. CDR1 and CDR2 (germline): LNHNV, YYDKDF (reference sequence). The CDR3 contains 13 residues. The trim removed 8 bases at V and 7 bases at J, leaving 6 bases unmatched. CDR3 nucleotides: TGTGCCACCGCCGGGACAGGGCCGAATGAGCAGTTCTTC. Translated: CATAGTGPNEQFF. The variable domain in full, completed from reference TRBV15 and TRBJ2-1, reads DAMVIQNPRYQVTQFGKPVTLSCSQTLNHNVMYWYQQKSSQAPKLLFHYYDKDFNNEADTPDNFQSRRPNTSFCFLDIRSPGLGDTAMYLCATAGTGPNEQFFGPGTRLTVL.

The chain joins TRBV28 to TRBJ2-7; possible D gene TRBD1, 9 bases. The CDR3 consists of 20 residues. V was pared by 3 bases and J by 6 bases, with 33 bases between. Germline CDR1 and CDR2: MDHEN and SYDVKM. The CDR3 nucleotides read TGTGCCAGCAGTTTCTTCAAAGGGACAGGGCCAGGGGCGGGAGGCACCGAGCAGTACTTC. It is translated as CASSFFKGTGPGAGGTEQYF.

J is TRBJ1-2 and V is TRBV5-6, with D perhaps TRBD1 (5 bases). Germline lookup yields CDR1 SGHDT and CDR2 YYEEEE. Trimming cost V 0 bases and J 0 bases, with 9 bases left between them. This CDR3 has 15 residues. CDR3 sequence (DNA): TGTGCCAGCAGCTTGGGGGGGTCAGCTAACTATGGCTACACCTTC. Its translation: CASSLGGSANYGYTF.

The chain carries TRBV4-3 and TRBJ2-7; TRBD2 matches at 10 bases. With V trimmed by 0 bases and J by 3 bases, 5 bases remained unmatched. CDR1 and CDR2 from the germline V gene are LGHNA and YSLEER. The CDR3 has 16 amino acids. CDR3 DNA sequence: TGCGCCAGCAGCCAAGATTTAGGACTAGCGGTCTACGAGCAGTACTTC. It yields the protein CASSQDLGLAVYEQYF.

V is TRBV30 and J is TRBJ1-4; no reliable D call. Trimming took off 6 bases at V and 5 bases at J, with 10 bases between the two ends. This CDR3 is built from 12 residues. Germline-derived CDR1 and CDR2 are GTSNPN and SVGIG (reference sequence). The CDR3 sequence: CACPSTNEKLFF. CDR3 nucleotide sequence: TGTGCCTGTCCCTCCACGAATGAAAAACTGTTTTTT. Using reference TRBV30 and TRBJ1-4 for the parts outside the CDR3, the full variable domain is SQTIHQWPATLVQPVGSPLSLECTVEGTSNPNLYWYRQAAGRGLQLLFYSVGIGQISSEVPQNLSASRPQDRQFILSSKKLLLSDSGFYLCACPSTNEKLFFGSGTQLSVL.

The genes are TRBV28 and TRBJ2-1, with 10 positions matching TRBD2. The junction had 3 bases not matched to a gene; V was cut back by 3 bases and J by 4 bases. The CDR3 contains 15 residues. Germline CDR1 reads MDHEN; CDR2 reads SYDVKM. As DNA, the CDR3 is TGTGCCAGCAGTTTCGGGACTAGCGAATACAATGAGCAGTTCTTC. Its translation: CASSFGTSEYNEQFF.

The rearrangement joins TRBV27 to TRBJ2-7, with a tentative D call TRBD1 (5 bases). Trimming cost V 6 bases and J 6 bases, with 15 bases left between them. The CDR3 runs 13 residues. From germline, CDR1 is MNHEY and CDR2 SMNVEV (reference sequence). In DNA, the CDR3 is TGTGCCAGCAGCCGGGTCAGGGCGAGCGAGCAGTACTTC. Its translation: CASSRVRASEQYF.

The V gene is TRBV19, the J gene TRBJ2-7; 7 bases map to TRBD2. The CDR3 contains 15 residues. V was clipped by 2 bases and J by 3 bases; unmatched bases: 7. Germline loops: CDR1 LNHDA, CDR2 SQIVND (reference sequence). In DNA, the CDR3 is TGTGCCAGTAGTATACTAGCGGAAGCCTACTACGAGCAGTACTTC. As protein: CASSILAEAYYEQYF.

V is TRBV4-3 and J is TRBJ2-1; 10 positions agree with TRBD2. V lost 4 bases and J lost 2; bases outside the gene matches: 2. The germline gives CDR1 LGHNA, CDR2 YSLEER. The CDR3 length is 15 residues. The CDR3 coding sequence is TGCGCCAGCAGCCCCACTAGCGGGGCCTACAATGAGCAGTTCTTC. Residues: CASSPTSGAYNEQFF.

The rearrangement links TRBV7-6 to TRBJ2-1; D not certain. The CDR3 extends over 16 amino acids. CDR1 is SGHVS, CDR2 FNYEAQ, per germline. The V end was cut by 2 bases, the J end by 2 bases, with 13 bases between. The CDR3 bases are TGTGCCAGCAGCTTAACGGTCCGGGCCGCCTACAATGAGCAGTTCTTC. Protein: CASSLTVRAAYNEQFF.

This clone was seen a single time. This chain joins TRBV27 and TRBJ2-3; D unclear. The V end was cut by 7 bases, the J end by 6 bases, with 17 bases between. CDR3 length: 14 residues. The germline CDR1 and CDR2 sequences are MNHEY and SMNVEV (reference sequence). CDR3 sequence: CASTSRPQGDTQYF. The DNA for the CDR3 is TGTGCCAGCACCTCGCGACCCCAAGGGGATACGCAGTATTTT.

The chain combines TRBV5-1 with TRBJ2-6; 9 bases fit TRBD1. V lost 4 bases to trimming and J lost 2 bases; unmatched junction nucleotides: 10. Germline loops: CDR1 SGHRS, CDR2 YFSETQ. The CDR3 extends over 18 amino acids. CDR3 nucleotide sequence: TGCGCCAGCAGCCCGCTGGCCGGGACAGGGACTGGGGCCAACGTCCTGACTTTC. The encoded protein is CASSPLAGTGTGANVLTF.

This clone came up once. This chain joins TRBV9 and TRBJ2-7; 10 bases align to TRBD1. CDR1 and CDR2 (germline): SGDLS, YYNGEE. This CDR3 has 15 residues. V lost 0 bases and J lost 5; bases outside the gene matches: 5. The DNA for the CDR3 is TGTGCCAGCAGCGTAGGGGACAGGGGTTATCACGAGCAGTACTTC. This codes for CASSVGDRGYHEQYF.

This clone turned up a few times. The rearrangement joins TRBV5-8 to TRBJ1-2, with 12 positions matching TRBD1. Germline V gives CDR1 SGHTS, CDR2 YDEGEE. The CDR3 has 16 residues. With V trimmed by 4 bases and J by 4 bases, 8 bases remained unmatched. The CDR3 here is CASSPGQGAQGYGYTF. The CDR3 bases are TGTGCCAGCAGCCCGGGACAGGGGGCGCAGGGCTATGGCTACACCTTC.

The rearrangement joins TRBV29-1 to TRBJ2-7, with a possible D match to TRBD2 (6 bases). The V end was cut by 4 bases, the J end by 5 bases, with 15 bases between. The CDR3 consists of 13 residues. Germline CDR1 is SQVTM and CDR2 is ANQGSEA. CDR3 in amino acids: CSVVPGGRNEQYF. In DNA, the CDR3 is TGCAGCGTTGTCCCCGGAGGGAGAAACGAGCAGTACTTC.

CDR3: CAWSGGDDQPQHF. The CDR3, as DNA: TGTGCCTGGAGTGGAGGAGACGATCAGCCCCAGCATTTT. The rearrangement links TRBV30 to TRBJ1-5; D not resolved. The CDR3 is 13 amino acids. V lost 1 base and J 5 bases, leaving 9 bases between the germline ends. Germline V gives CDR1 GTSNPN, CDR2 SVGIG (reference sequence).

The J gene is TRBJ2-3, the V gene TRBV28; D might be TRBD1 (5 bases). V lost 7 bases to trimming and J lost 0 bases, with 17 bases between them. CDR3 length: 16 residues. Germline V CDR1 and CDR2: MDHEN, SYDVKM. The CDR3 bases are TGTGCCAGCACCATACAGGTCCCCCTAAGCACAGATACGCAGTATTTT. Its translation: CASTIQVPLSTDTQYF.

The chain has TRBV6-5 and TRBJ2-3; D could derive from TRBD1 or TRBD2 (5 bases each). This CDR3 has 16 residues. Germline values: CDR1 MNHEY, CDR2 SVGAGI. Trimming shortened V by 2 bases and J by 7 bases, and 19 bases separated the two germline ends. For the CDR3, the DNA is TGTGCCAGCAGTTACGGTCGTGGGACCGGTCAAAATACGCAGTATTTT. The encoded protein is CASSYGRGTGQNTQYF.